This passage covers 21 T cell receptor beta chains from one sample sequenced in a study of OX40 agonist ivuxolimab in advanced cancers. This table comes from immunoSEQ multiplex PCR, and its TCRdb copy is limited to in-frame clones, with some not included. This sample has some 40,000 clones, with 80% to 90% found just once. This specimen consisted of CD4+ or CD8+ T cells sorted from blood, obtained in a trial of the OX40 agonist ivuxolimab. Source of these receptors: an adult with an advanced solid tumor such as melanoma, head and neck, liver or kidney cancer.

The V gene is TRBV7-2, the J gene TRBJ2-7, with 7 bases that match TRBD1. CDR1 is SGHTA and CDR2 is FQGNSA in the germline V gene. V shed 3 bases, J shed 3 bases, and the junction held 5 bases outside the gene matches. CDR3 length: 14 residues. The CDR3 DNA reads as TGTGCCAGCAGCTTGGGGGACAGCTTCTACGAGCAGTACTTC. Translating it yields CASSLGDSFYEQYF.

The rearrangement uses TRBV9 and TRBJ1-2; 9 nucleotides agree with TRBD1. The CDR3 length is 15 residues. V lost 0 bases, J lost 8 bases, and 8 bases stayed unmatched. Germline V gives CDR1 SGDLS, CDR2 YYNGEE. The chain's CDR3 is CASSVDLWTGEGYTF. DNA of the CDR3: TGTGCCAGCAGCGTAGATCTTTGGACAGGGGAGGGCTACACCTTC. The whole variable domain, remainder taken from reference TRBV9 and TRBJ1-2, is DSGVTQTPKHLITATGQRVTLRCSPRSGDLSVYWYQQSLDQGLQFLIQYYNGEERAKGNILERFSAQQFPDLHSELNLSSLELGDSALYFCASSVDLWTGEGYTFGSGTRLTVV.

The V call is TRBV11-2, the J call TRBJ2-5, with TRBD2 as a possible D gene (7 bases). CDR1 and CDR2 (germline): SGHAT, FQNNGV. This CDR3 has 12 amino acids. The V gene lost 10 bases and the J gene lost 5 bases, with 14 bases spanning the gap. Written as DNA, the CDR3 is TGTGCCACCGCGGGGGCGAGGGAGACCCAGTACTTC. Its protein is CATAGARETQYF.

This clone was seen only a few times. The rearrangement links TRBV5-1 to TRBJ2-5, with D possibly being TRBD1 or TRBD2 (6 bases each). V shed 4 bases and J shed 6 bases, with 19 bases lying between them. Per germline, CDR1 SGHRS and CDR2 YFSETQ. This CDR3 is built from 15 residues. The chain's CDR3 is CASSPEGTGAKTQYF. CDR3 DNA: TGCGCCAGCAGCCCCGAAGGTACGGGGGCGAAGACCCAGTACTTC.

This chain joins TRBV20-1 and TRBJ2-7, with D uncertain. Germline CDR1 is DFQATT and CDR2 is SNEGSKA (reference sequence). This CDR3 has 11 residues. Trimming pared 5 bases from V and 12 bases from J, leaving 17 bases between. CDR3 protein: CSADPLKTLYF. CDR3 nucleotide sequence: TGCAGTGCTGACCCCCTCAAGACCCTGTACTTC.

CDR3 in DNA: TGTGCCAGCAAACCGGGACTACCTTCCTACGAGCAGTACTTC. It translates to CASKPGLPSYEQYF. The chain couples TRBV27 to TRBJ2-7; TRBD2 matches 7 bases. The CDR3 contains 14 residues. From germline, CDR1 is MNHEY and CDR2 SMNVEV (reference sequence). The V and J ends lost 7 bases and 1 base, in that order; junction bases with no gene match: 7.

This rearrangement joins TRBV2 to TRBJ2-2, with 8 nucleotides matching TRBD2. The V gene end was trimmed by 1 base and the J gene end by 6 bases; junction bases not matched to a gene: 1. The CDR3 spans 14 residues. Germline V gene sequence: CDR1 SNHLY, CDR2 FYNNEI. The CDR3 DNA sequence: TGTGCCAGCAGTGAAGGGACTAGCCCCGGGGAGCTGTTTTTT. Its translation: CASSEGTSPGELFF.

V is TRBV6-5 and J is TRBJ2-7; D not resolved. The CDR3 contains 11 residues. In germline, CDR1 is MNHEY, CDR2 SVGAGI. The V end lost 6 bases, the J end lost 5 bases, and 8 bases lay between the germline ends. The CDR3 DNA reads TGTGCCAGCAGGGGAAGCAACGAGCAGTACTTC. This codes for CASRGSNEQYF.

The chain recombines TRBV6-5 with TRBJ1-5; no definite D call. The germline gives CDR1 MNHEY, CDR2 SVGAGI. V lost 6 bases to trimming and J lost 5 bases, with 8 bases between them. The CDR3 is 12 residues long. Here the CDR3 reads CASSLPDQPQHF. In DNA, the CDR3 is TGTGCCAGCAGCCTACCCGATCAGCCCCAGCATTTT.

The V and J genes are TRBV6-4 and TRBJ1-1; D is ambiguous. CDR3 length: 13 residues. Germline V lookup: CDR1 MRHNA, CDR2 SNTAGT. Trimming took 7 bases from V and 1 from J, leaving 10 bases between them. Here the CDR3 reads CASNPGSNTEAFF. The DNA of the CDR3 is TGTGCCAGCAATCCGGGGTCGAACACTGAAGCTTTCTTT.

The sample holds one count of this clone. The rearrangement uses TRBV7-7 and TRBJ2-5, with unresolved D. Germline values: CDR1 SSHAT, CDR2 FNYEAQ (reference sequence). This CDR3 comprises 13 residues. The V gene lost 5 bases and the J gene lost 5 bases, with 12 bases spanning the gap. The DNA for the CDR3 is TGTGCCAGCAGCCCGGAACCCGGGGAGACCCAGTACTTC. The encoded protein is CASSPEPGETQYF.

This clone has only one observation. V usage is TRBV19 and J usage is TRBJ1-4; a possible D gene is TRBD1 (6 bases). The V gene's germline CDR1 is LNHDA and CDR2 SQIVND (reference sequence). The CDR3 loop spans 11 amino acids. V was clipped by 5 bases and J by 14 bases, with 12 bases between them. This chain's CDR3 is CASSATGQLFF. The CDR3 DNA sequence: TGTGCCAGTAGTGCTACAGGGCAGCTGTTTTTT.

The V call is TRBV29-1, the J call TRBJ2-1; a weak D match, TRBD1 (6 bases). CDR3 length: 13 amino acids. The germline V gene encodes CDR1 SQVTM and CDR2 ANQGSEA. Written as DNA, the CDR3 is TGCAGTGATCAGGGGAGCTCCTACAATGAGCAGTTCTTC. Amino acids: CSDQGSSYNEQFF.

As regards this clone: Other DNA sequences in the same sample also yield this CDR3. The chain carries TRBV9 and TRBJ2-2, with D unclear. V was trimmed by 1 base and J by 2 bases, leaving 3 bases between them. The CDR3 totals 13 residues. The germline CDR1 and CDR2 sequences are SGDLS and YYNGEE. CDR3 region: CASSVFNTGELFF. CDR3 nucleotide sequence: TGTGCCAGCAGCGTATTCAACACCGGGGAGCTGTTTTTT.

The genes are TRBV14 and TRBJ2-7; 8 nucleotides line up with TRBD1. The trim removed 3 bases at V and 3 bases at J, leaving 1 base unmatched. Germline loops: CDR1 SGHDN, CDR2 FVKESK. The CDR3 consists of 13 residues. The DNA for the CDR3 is TGTGCCAGCAGCCACGGGACAGGCTACGAGCAGTACTTC. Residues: CASSHGTGYEQYF.

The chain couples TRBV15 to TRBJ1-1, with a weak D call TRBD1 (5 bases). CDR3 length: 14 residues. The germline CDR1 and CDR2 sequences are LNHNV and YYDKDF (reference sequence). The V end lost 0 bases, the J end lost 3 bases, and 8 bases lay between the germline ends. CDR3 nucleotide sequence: TGTGCCACCAGCAGAGATGGGGGGGACACTGAAGCTTTCTTT. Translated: CATSRDGGDTEAFF.

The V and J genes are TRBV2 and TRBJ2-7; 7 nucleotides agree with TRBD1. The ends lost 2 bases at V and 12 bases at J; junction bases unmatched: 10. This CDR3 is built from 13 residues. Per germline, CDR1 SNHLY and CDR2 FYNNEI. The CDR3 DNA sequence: TGTGCCAGCAGTGAACCGGGACAGCCCAACCTGTACTTC. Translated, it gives CASSEPGQPNLYF.

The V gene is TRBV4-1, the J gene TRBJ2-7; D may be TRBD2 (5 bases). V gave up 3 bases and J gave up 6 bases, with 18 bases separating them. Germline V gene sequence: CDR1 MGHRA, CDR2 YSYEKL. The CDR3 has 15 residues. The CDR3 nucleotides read TGCGCCAGCAGCCATGCGGACTCGTCTCGGGGCGAGCAGTACTTC. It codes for CASSHADSSRGEQYF.

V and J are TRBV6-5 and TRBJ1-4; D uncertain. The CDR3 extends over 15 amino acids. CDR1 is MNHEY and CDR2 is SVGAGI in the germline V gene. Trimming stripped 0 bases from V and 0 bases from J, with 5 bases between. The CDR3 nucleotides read TGTGCCAGCAGTTACTCCTTAGCAACTAATGAAAAACTGTTTTTT. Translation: CASSYSLATNEKLFF.

The CDR3 here is CASSVVDWPTDTQYF. CDR3 coding DNA: TGTGCCAGCAGCGTAGTGGACTGGCCCACAGATACGCAGTATTTT. The V and J genes are TRBV9 and TRBJ2-3; a possible D gene is TRBD2 (5 bases). The germline V and J ends were trimmed by 0 bases and 2 bases, with 10 bases remaining between them. Germline lookup yields CDR1 SGDLS and CDR2 YYNGEE. This CDR3 comprises 15 residues.

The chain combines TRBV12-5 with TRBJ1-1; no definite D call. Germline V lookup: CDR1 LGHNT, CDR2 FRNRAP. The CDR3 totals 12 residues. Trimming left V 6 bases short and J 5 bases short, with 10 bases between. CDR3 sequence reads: CASGPNPTEAFF. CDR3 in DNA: TGTGCTAGTGGCCCTAACCCAACTGAAGCTTTCTTT.